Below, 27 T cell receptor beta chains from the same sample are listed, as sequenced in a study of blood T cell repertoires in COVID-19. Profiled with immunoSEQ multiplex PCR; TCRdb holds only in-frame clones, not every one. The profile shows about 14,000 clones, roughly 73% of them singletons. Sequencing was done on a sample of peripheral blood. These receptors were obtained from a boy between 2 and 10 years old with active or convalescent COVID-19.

The chain's CDR3 is CAWSPFPGVRYF. The CDR3 nucleotides read TGTGCCTGGAGCCCCTTTCCCGGTGTGAGGTATTTT. The chain carries TRBV30 and TRBJ2-3; D gene ambiguous. The length of the CDR3 is 12 residues. V gave up 3 bases and J gave up 14 bases, with 18 bases separating them. The germline gives CDR1 GTSNPN, CDR2 SVGIG (reference sequence).

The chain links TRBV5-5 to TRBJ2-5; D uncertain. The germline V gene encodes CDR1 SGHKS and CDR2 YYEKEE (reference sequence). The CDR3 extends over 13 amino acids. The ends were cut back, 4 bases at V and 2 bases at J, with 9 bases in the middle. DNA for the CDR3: TGTGCCAGCAGCATACCCGGTCAAGAGACCCAGTACTTC. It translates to CASSIPGQETQYF.

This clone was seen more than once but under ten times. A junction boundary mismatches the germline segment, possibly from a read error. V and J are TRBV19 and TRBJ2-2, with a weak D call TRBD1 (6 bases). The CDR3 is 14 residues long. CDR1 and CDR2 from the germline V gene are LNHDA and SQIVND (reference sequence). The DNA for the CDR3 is TGTGCCAGTAGTAGAGGGGGTGCTACCGGTGAGCTGTTTTTT. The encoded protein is CASSRGGATGELFF.

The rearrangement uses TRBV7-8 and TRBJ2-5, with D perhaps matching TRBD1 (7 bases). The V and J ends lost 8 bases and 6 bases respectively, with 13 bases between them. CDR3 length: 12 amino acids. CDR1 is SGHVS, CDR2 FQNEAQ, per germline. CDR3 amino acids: CASEQGRQTQYF. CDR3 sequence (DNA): TGTGCCAGCGAACAGGGGAGGCAGACCCAGTACTTC.

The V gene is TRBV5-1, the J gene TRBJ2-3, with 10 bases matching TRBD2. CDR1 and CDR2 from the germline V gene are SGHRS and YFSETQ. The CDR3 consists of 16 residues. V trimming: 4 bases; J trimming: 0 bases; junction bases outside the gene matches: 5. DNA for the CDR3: TGCGCCAGCAGCGCGGGGACTAGCGTTAGCACAGATACGCAGTATTTT. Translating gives CASSAGTSVSTDTQYF. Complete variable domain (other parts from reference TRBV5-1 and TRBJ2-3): KAGVTQTPRYLIKTRGQQVTLSCSPISGHRSVSWYQQTPGQGLQFLFEYFSETQRNKGNFPGRFSGRQFSNSRSEMNVSTLELGDSALYLCASSAGTSVSTDTQYFGPGTRLTVL.

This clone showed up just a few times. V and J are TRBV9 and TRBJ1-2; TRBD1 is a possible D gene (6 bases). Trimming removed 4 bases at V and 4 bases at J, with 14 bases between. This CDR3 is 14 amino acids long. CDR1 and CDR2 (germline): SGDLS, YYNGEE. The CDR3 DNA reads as TGTGCCAGCAGCCCGGGGGGGGGCTTCTATGGCTACACCTTC. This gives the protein CASSPGGGFYGYTF. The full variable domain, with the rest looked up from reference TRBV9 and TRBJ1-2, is DSGVTQTPKHLITATGQRVTLRCSPRSGDLSVYWYQQSLDQGLQFLIQYYNGEERAKGNILERFSAQQFPDLHSELNLSSLELGDSALYFCASSPGGGFYGYTFGSGTRLTVV.

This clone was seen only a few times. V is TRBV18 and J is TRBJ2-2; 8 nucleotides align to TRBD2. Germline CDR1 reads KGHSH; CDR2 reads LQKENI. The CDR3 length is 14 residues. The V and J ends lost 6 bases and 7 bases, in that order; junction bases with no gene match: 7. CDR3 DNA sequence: TGTGCCAGCTCGTCGACTAGCGACAGCGGGGAGCTGTTTTTT. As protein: CASSSTSDSGELFF.

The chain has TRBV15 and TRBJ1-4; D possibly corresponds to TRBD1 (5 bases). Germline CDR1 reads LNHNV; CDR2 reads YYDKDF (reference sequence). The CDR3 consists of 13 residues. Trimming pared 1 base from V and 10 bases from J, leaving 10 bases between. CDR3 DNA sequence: TGTGCCACCAGCAGAGGGGAGGGACGAAAACTGTTTTTT. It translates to CATSRGEGRKLFF.

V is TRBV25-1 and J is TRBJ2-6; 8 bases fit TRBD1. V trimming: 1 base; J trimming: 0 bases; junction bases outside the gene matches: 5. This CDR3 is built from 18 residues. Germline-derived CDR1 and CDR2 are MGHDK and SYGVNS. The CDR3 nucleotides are TGTGCCAGCAGTGAATCGCGGACAGGGAGCTCTGGGGCCAACGTCCTGACTTTC. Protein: CASSESRTGSSGANVLTF.

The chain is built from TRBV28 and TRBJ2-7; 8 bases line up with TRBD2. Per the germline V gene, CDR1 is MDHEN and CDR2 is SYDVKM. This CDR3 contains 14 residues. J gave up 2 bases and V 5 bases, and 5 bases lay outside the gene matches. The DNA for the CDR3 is TGTGCCAGCAGTACTTATAGCGGGGCCTACGAGCAGTACTTC. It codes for CASSTYSGAYEQYF. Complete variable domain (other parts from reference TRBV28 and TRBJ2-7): DVKVTQSSRYLVKRTGEKVFLECVQDMDHENMFWYRQDPGLGLRLIYFSYDVKMKEKGDIPEGYSVSREKKERFSLILESASTNQTSMYLCASSTYSGAYEQYFGPGTRLTVT.

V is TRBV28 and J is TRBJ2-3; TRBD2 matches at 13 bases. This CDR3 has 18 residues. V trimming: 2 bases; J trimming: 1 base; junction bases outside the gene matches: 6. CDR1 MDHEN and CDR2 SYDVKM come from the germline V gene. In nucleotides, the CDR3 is TGTGCCAGCAGTTTACTAATTGGACTAGCGGGAGGCACAGATACGCAGTATTTT. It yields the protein CASSLLIGLAGGTDTQYF.

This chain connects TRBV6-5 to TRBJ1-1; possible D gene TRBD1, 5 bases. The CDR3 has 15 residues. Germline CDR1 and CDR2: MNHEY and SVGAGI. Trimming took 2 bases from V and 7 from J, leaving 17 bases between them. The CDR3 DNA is TGTGCCAGCAGTTACCCGGTACCACCCGGGGGTGAAGCTTTCTTT. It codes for CASSYPVPPGGEAFF.

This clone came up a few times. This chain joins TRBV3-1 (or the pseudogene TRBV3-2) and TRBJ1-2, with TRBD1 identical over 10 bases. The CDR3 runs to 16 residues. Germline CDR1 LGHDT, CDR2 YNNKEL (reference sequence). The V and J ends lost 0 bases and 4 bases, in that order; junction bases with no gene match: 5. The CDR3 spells CASSQDGTGEPYGYTF. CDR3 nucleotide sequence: TGTGCCAGCAGCCAAGACGGGACAGGGGAACCCTATGGCTACACCTTC.

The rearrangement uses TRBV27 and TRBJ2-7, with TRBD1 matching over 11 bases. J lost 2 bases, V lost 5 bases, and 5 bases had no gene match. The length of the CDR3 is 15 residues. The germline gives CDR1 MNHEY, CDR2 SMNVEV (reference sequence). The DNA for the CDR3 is TGTGCCAGCAGTCCGGGACAGGGGGTCCCCTACGAGCAGTACGTC. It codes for CASSPGQGVPYEQYV.

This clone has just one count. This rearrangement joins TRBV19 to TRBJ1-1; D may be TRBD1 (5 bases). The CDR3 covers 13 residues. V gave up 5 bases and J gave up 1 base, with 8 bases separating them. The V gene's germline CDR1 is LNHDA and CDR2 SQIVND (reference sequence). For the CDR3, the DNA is TGTGCCAGTAGTCCCCAGGGGAACACTGAAGCTTTCTTT. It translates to CASSPQGNTEAFF.

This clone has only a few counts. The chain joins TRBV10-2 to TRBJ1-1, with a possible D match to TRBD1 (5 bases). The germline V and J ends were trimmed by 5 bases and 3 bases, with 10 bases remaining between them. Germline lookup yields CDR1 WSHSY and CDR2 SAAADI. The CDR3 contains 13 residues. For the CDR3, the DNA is TGCGCCAGCAGTTTACAGGAGCACACTGAAGCTTTCTTT. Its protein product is CASSLQEHTEAFF.

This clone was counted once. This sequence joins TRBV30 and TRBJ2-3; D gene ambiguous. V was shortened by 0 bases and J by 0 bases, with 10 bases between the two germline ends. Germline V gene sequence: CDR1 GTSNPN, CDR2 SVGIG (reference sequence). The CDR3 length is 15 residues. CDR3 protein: CAWSVGTFSTDTQYF. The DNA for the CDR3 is TGTGCCTGGAGTGTGGGCACCTTCAGCACAGATACGCAGTATTTT.

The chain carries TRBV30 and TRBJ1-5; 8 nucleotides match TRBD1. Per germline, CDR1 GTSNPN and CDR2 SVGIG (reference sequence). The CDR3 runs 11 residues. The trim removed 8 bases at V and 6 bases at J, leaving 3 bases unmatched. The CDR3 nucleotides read TGTGCCCTGGGGACAGGTCAGCCCCAGCATTTT. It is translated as CALGTGQPQHF.

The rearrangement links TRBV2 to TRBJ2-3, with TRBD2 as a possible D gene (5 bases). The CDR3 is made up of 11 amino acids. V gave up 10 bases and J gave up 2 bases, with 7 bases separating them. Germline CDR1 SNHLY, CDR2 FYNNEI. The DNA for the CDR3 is TGTGCCACTAGCTCCACAGATACGCAGTATTTT. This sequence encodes CATSSTDTQYF.

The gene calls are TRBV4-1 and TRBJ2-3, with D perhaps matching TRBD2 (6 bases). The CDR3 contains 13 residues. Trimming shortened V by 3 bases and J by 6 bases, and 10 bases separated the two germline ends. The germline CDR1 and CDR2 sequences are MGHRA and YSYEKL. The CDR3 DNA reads TGCGCCAGCAGCCAGGGACTGGAGGATACGCAGTATTTT. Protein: CASSQGLEDTQYF.

CDR3: CASSMAVAGLNTEAFF. CDR3 DNA sequence: TGTGCCAGTAGTATGGCAGTTGCGGGACTGAACACTGAAGCTTTCTTT. The genes are TRBV19 and TRBJ1-1; perhaps TRBD1 as D (5 bases). Germline assignment: CDR1 LNHDA and CDR2 SQIVND (reference sequence). Trimming took off 3 bases at V and 0 bases at J, with 14 bases between the two ends. This CDR3 region has 16 residues.

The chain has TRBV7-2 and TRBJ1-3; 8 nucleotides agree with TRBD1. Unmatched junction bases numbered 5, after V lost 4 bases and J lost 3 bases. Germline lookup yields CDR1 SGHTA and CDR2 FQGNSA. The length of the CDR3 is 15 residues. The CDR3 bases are TGTGCCAGCAGCTCTGGACAGGGAGATGGAAACACCATATATTTT. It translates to CASSSGQGDGNTIYF.

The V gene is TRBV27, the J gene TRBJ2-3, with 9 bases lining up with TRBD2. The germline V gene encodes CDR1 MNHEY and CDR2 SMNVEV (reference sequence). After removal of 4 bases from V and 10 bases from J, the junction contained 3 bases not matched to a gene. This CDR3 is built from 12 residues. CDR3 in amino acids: CASSSIAGAQYF. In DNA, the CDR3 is TGTGCCAGCAGTTCAATAGCGGGGGCGCAGTATTTT.

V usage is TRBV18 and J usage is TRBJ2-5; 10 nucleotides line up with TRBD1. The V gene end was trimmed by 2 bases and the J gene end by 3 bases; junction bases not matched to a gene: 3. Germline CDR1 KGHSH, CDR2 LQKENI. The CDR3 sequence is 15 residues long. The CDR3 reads CASSPGQGVKETQYF. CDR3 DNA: TGTGCCAGCTCACCAGGACAGGGGGTGAAAGAGACCCAGTACTTC.

CDR3 sequence reads: CASSLWGDFSSYNEQFF. CDR3 bases: TGCGCCAGCAGCTTATGGGGGGACTTTAGCTCCTACAATGAGCAGTTCTTC. This sequence joins TRBV5-1 and TRBJ2-1; D perhaps matches TRBD2 (6 bases). The V and J ends lost 2 bases and 0 bases respectively, with 15 bases between them. The CDR3 covers 17 residues. The V gene's germline CDR1 is SGHRS and CDR2 YFSETQ.

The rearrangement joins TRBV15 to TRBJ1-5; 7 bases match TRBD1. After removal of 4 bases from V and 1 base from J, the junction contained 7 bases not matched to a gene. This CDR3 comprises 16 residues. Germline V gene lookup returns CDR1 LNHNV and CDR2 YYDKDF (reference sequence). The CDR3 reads CATSKRTGGSNQPQHF. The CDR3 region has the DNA TGTGCCACCAGCAAACGGACAGGAGGGAGCAATCAGCCCCAGCATTTT.

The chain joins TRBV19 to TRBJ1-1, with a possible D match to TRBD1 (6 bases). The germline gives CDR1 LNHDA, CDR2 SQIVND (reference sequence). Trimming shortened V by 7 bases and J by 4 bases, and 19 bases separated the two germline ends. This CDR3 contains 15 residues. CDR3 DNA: TGTGCCAGTAACGAAGGGTTAGGGGGTGGCACTGAAGCTTTCTTT. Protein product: CASNEGLGGGTEAFF.